These 30 T cell receptor beta chains came from one sample sequenced in a study of CD8 T cells in ankylosing spondylitis. Broader study findings: Blood of patients with ankylosing spondylitis appeared to be characterized by a TCR beta motif of about eight highly homologous variants.

No antigens are known for them. TCRdb itself ran the 5' RACE reads through MiXCR, one entry per CDR3 protein. The sample records 750,000 to 850,000 distinct CDR3 sequences, about 12% being singletons. The sample taken for sequencing was blood, either unsorted or a sorted T cell fraction (not recorded which). Receptors were obtained from a male donor with ankylosing spondylitis.

This chain uses TRBV20-1 with TRBJ2-1, with TRBD2 matching 9 bases. In germline, CDR1 is DFQATT, CDR2 SNEGSKA (reference sequence). The CDR3 is made up of 15 amino acids. V shed 1 base, J shed 4 bases, and the junction held 5 bases outside the gene matches. CDR3 residues: CSARARRGGYNEQFF. In nucleotides, the CDR3 is TGCAGTGCTAGAGCGCGGCGGGGGGGTTACAATGAGCAGTTCTTC.

This clonotype came up a few times. This chain connects TRBV6-2 or TRBV6-3 to TRBJ2-7; TRBD1 might be the D (6 bases). Trimming removed 10 bases from V and 3 bases from J, with 16 bases in between. The germline V gene has CDR1 MNHEY and CDR2 SVGEGT. The CDR3 is 13 residues long. The CDR3 sequence is CATQTGHLYEQYF. The CDR3, as DNA: TGTGCCACACAGACGGGACATCTCTACGAGCAGTACTTC.

This clonotype was seen many times. This CDR3 is CASSYSMGPGEKLFF. CDR3 sequence (DNA): TGTGCCAGCAGTTACTCGATGGGACCGGGTGAAAAACTGTTTTTT. V usage is TRBV6-5 and J usage is TRBJ1-4; a possible D gene is TRBD1 (5 bases). V was shortened by 0 bases and J by 7 bases, with 12 bases between the two germline ends. Germline V lookup: CDR1 MNHEY, CDR2 SVGAGI. This CDR3 has 15 amino acids.

As regards this clonotype: A much larger clone sits a single nucleotide away, making a read error possible. This chain uses TRBV29-1 with TRBJ2-1, with D hard to call. This CDR3 is built from 12 residues. CDR1 and CDR2 from the germline V gene are SQVTM and ANQGSEA. The chain's CDR3 is CSVGLTYNQQFF. As DNA, the CDR3 is TGCAGCGTTGGGTTAACCTACAATCAGCAGTTCTTC.

This clonotype was detected ten times or more. V usage is TRBV20-1 and J usage is TRBJ2-1, with D perhaps TRBD2 (6 bases). V gave up 4 bases and J gave up 0 bases, with 16 bases separating them. The CDR3 loop spans 16 amino acids. CDR1 DFQATT and CDR2 SNEGSKA come from the germline V gene (reference sequence). The CDR3 DNA follows: TGCAGTGCTATCTCCCTGGCGGGACGCTCCTACAATGAGCAGTTCTTC. Translated, it gives CSAISLAGRSYNEQFF.

This clonotype was seen a few times. The chain combines TRBV4-3 with TRBJ1-2; D unclear. Germline-derived CDR1 and CDR2 are LGHNA and YSLEER. V lost 2 bases to trimming and J lost 7 bases, with 11 bases between them. The CDR3 has 13 amino acids. The CDR3 sequence is CASSQIQGGGYTF. CDR3 coding DNA: TGCGCCAGCAGCCAAATACAAGGAGGTGGCTACACCTTC.

This sequence joins TRBV6-2 or TRBV6-3 and TRBJ2-1; D unresolved. V lost 2 bases, J lost 6 bases, and 17 bases lay in between. Germline CDR1 MNHEY, CDR2 SVGEGT. This CDR3 has 16 amino acids. CDR3 in amino acids: CASSYSPGLPLNEQFF. Written as DNA, the CDR3 is TGTGCCAGCAGTTACAGTCCGGGCCTTCCTCTCAATGAGCAGTTCTTC.

This clonotype was picked up a small number of times. The rearrangement uses TRBV6-1 and TRBJ1-1; D unclear. The CDR3 consists of 14 residues. Germline assignment: CDR1 MNHNS and CDR2 SASEGT. V was trimmed by 6 bases and J by 6 bases, leaving 17 bases between them. CDR3 nucleotides: TGTGCCAGCAGGGACGGACCACCTGGGCCTGAAGCTTTCTTT. Translated, it gives CASRDGPPGPEAFF.

The table lists this clonotype with many counts. The chain couples TRBV4-3 to TRBJ2-5, with 7 bases aligning to TRBD1. CDR1 is LGHNA, CDR2 YSLEER, per germline. V lost 5 bases and J lost 5; bases outside the gene matches: 8. The CDR3 contains 14 residues. CDR3 DNA sequence: TGCGCCAGCAGCTACAGGACAGGCGGGGAGACCCAGTACTTC. Protein sequence: CASSYRTGGETQYF.

The chain joins TRBV20-1 to TRBJ2-3; possible D gene TRBD2, 7 bases. The CDR3 is 15 amino acids. V lost 0 bases and J 3 bases, leaving 13 bases between the germline ends. Germline CDR1 is DFQATT and CDR2 is SNEGSKA (reference sequence). CDR3 in DNA: TGCAGTGCTAGAGATGGGGGGGGGGCGACAGATACGCAGTATTTT. Its protein product is CSARDGGGATDTQYF.

In this sample, this clonotype turned up many times. The chain joins TRBV11-2 to TRBJ2-5, with 8 bases aligning to TRBD2. CDR3 length equals 16 residues. CDR1 and CDR2 from the germline V gene are SGHAT and FQNNGV. Trimming at V came to 5 bases and at J to 4 bases, leaving 12 bases not matched to a gene. CDR3 loop: CASSPPTRGGGETQYF. The CDR3 bases are TGTGCCAGCAGCCCCCCAACCCGGGGGGGGGGAGAGACCCAGTACTTC.

The rearrangement uses TRBV24-1 and TRBJ2-3; D perhaps matches TRBD2 (6 bases). This CDR3 region has 14 residues. Per germline, CDR1 KGHDR and CDR2 SFDVKD. V was cut by 5 bases and J by 0 bases, with 8 bases left in between. The CDR3 loop is CATSVAASTDTQYF. CDR3 sequence (DNA): TGTGCCACCAGTGTAGCGGCCAGCACAGATACGCAGTATTTT.

The chain uses TRBV5-1 and TRBJ1-1; 10 bases are a match to TRBD1. V lost 2 bases, J lost 2 bases, and 9 bases stayed unmatched. The CDR3 is 17 amino acids. Germline values: CDR1 SGHRS, CDR2 YFSETQ. The CDR3 is CASSFLGQGVLNTEAFF. The CDR3 bases are TGCGCCAGCAGCTTTCTAGGACAGGGGGTGTTAAACACTGAAGCTTTCTTT.

This clonotype was seen at least ten times. The chain uses TRBV7-9 and TRBJ2-3; 10 nucleotides match TRBD2. V trimming: 1 base; J trimming: 6 bases; junction bases outside the gene matches: 4. The CDR3 is 15 residues long. CDR1 is SEHNR, CDR2 FQNEAQ, per germline (reference sequence). This chain's CDR3 is CASSLVAGGADTQYF. As DNA, the CDR3 is TGTGCCAGCAGCTTAGTAGCGGGAGGAGCGGATACGCAGTATTTT.

This clonotype has more than one count but fewer than ten. The chain carries TRBV20-1 and TRBJ2-7; 10 bases line up with TRBD1. J gave up 4 bases and V 6 bases, and 6 bases lay outside the gene matches. This CDR3 is 13 amino acids long. Germline V gene lookup returns CDR1 DFQATT and CDR2 SNEGSKA (reference sequence). The DNA of the CDR3 is TGCAGTGCGGAGCCGGACAGGGGGTACGAGCAGTACTTC. Translation: CSAEPDRGYEQYF.

This clonotype was recorded many times. The junction and the germline gene differ at one end; a read error may be behind it. The CDR3, as DNA: TGTGCCAGCAGCCTAGCCCCGGGAAATAATGAAAAACTGTTTTTT. Its translation is CASSLAPGNNEKLFF. The chain links TRBV7-2 to TRBJ1-4; D is unclear. Germline-derived CDR1 and CDR2 are SGHTA and FQGNSA. The length of the CDR3 is 15 residues.

This clonotype was recorded many times. The chain employs TRBV12-3 or TRBV12-4 and TRBJ2-5, with D maybe TRBD1 (5 bases). The V end was cut by 3 bases, the J end by 4 bases, with 15 bases between. CDR3 size: 15 residues. The CDR3 protein is CASSLLGQQLETQYF. DNA for the CDR3: TGTGCCAGCAGTTTGTTAGGACAACAGTTAGAGACCCAGTACTTC.

The chain joins TRBV9 to TRBJ2-1; 10 bases map to TRBD1. CDR1 SGDLS and CDR2 YYNGEE come from the germline V gene. CDR3 length: 14 residues. With V trimmed by 0 bases and J by 8 bases, 2 bases remained unmatched. The CDR3: CASSVEGTGDEQFF. The CDR3 DNA reads as TGTGCCAGCAGCGTAGAGGGGACAGGGGATGAGCAGTTCTTC.

This clonotype was seen a handful of times. The chain links TRBV25-1 to TRBJ1-2, with 7 bases that match TRBD1. The CDR3 runs 15 residues. Looked up from germline, CDR1 is MGHDK and CDR2 is SYGVNS. V lost 5 bases and J lost 2; bases outside the gene matches: 8. The CDR3 spells CASSPLGGLNYGYTF. In DNA form, the CDR3 reads TGTGCCAGCAGTCCCCTAGGGGGCTTAAACTATGGCTACACCTTC.

V and J are TRBV5-1 and TRBJ2-2; D gene uncertain. Germline V gives CDR1 SGHRS, CDR2 YFSETQ. The CDR3 is 14 amino acids. Trimming shortened V by 4 bases and J by 0 bases, and 7 bases separated the two germline ends. The CDR3 DNA reads TGCGCCAGCAGCCCTGAATCGAACACCGGGGAGCTGTTTTTT. Translating gives CASSPESNTGELFF. Filled out from reference TRBV5-1 and TRBJ2-2, the complete variable domain reads KAGVTQTPRYLIKTRGQQVTLSCSPISGHRSVSWYQQTPGQGLQFLFEYFSETQRNKGNFPGRFSGRQFSNSRSEMNVSTLELGDSALYLCASSPESNTGELFFGEGSRLTVL.

This clonotype came up a few times. The chain couples TRBV27 to TRBJ1-1, with 8 bases matching TRBD1. Germline trimming cut 6 bases from V and 5 bases from J; bases unmatched to any gene: 11. CDR1 is MNHEY, CDR2 SMNVEV, per germline (reference sequence). This CDR3 contains 15 residues. CDR3 DNA sequence: TGTGCCAGCAGAAATCCAGGGGGCTCGGGGACTGAAGCTTTCTTT. It yields the protein CASRNPGGSGTEAFF.

In this sample, this clonotype turned up a few times. The chain is built from TRBV7-2 and TRBJ2-7; the D gene is possibly TRBD1 (5 bases). In germline, CDR1 is SGHTA, CDR2 FQGNSA. V dropped 5 bases and J dropped 2 bases, with 13 bases sitting between them. This CDR3 is 14 amino acids long. CDR3 sequence (DNA): TGTGCCAGCAGCAAGGTCACCAGGGCCTACGAGCAGTACTTC. Translation gives CASSKVTRAYEQYF.

This clonotype was detected ten times or more. This sequence joins TRBV6-1 and TRBJ1-1; unclear D gene. The length of the CDR3 is 13 residues. Per the germline V gene, CDR1 is MNHNS and CDR2 is SASEGT. The V gene lost 3 bases and the J gene lost 4 bases, with 9 bases spanning the gap. As DNA, the CDR3 is TGTGCCAGCAGTGATATCCGGGGCACTGAAGCTTTCTTT. Translated, it gives CASSDIRGTEAFF.

This clonotype was counted between two and nine times. The chain combines TRBV29-1 with TRBJ1-1, with D perhaps matching TRBD1 (5 bases). CDR1 is SQVTM and CDR2 is ANQGSEA in the germline V gene. The length of the CDR3 is 12 residues. CDR3 coding DNA: TGCATGGGGCTTGGAGTGAACACTGAAGCTTTCTTT. As protein: CMGLGVNTEAFF.

The chain joins TRBV2 to TRBJ2-3, with 8 bases identical to TRBD2. Germline assignment: CDR1 SNHLY and CDR2 FYNNEI. The CDR3 runs 14 residues. V lost 3 bases, J lost 4 bases, and 3 bases stayed unmatched. The CDR3 spells CASSDWTSSDTQYF. The CDR3, as DNA: TGTGCCAGCAGTGATTGGACTAGCTCAGATACGCAGTATTTT.

This clonotype was seen repeatedly, ten times or more. The J gene is TRBJ2-3, the V gene TRBV9; D call uncertain. The CDR3 contains 15 residues. V shed 2 bases and J shed 1 base, with 11 bases lying between them. The germline CDR1 and CDR2 sequences are SGDLS and YYNGEE. DNA of the CDR3: TGTGCCAGCAGCGTGTCGGCCCGGGGCACAGATACGCAGTATTTT. This codes for CASSVSARGTDTQYF.

This rearrangement joins TRBV20-1 to TRBJ2-7; D remains ambiguous. The germline CDR1 and CDR2 sequences are DFQATT and SNEGSKA (reference sequence). Deletions cut 6 bases from V and 7 bases from J, with 10 bases between. This CDR3 has 10 amino acids. CDR3 residues: CSASKEEQYF. The CDR3 coding sequence is TGCAGTGCCTCGAAAGAAGAGCAGTACTTC.

This clonotype was counted between two and nine times. The chain links TRBV5-4 to TRBJ2-3; D not resolved. The CDR3 covers 14 residues. V was shortened by 1 base and J by 3 bases, with 9 bases between the two germline ends. Germline V gene lookup returns CDR1 SGHNT and CDR2 YYREEE (reference sequence). CDR3 sequence (DNA): TGTGCCAGCAGCTTGTCTGACTTTACAGATACGCAGTATTTT. This sequence encodes CASSLSDFTDTQYF.

This clonotype was detected once. CDR3 sequence (DNA): TGCGCCAGCAGCTTGGGGGCCAGTAGCAGCACAGATACGCAGTATTTT. Its protein product is CASSLGASSSTDTQYF. This sequence joins TRBV5-1 and TRBJ2-3; D remains unclear. The length of the CDR3 is 16 residues. Germline V gene sequence: CDR1 SGHRS, CDR2 YFSETQ. V lost 0 bases, J lost 0 bases, and 11 bases lay in between.

The V and J genes are TRBV10-3 and TRBJ1-2, with a weak D call TRBD1 (5 bases). CDR1 ENHRY and CDR2 SYGVKD come from the germline V gene. This CDR3 contains 15 residues. Between the trimmed V and J ends, which lost 3 bases and 7 bases, there was a span of 18 bases. CDR3 protein: CAISENLGAPAGYTF. The CDR3 coding sequence is TGTGCCATCAGTGAAAATCTCGGGGCCCCCGCTGGCTACACCTTC.